This T cell receptor (beta chain) is from a study of OX40 agonist ivuxolimab in advanced cancers. Trimming stripped 3 bases from V and 6 bases from J, with 5 bases between. The CDR3 length is 10 residues. Germline CDR1 and CDR2: GTSNPN and SVGIG (reference sequence). Measured with immunoSEQ multiplex PCR; TCRdb has only the in-frame clones, and not every one. In the table there are some 45,000 clones, approximately 84% of which are singletons. The specimen comprised CD4+ or CD8+ T cells sorted from blood, sampled in a trial of the OX40 agonist ivuxolimab. The TCR originated in an adult with an advanced solid tumor such as melanoma, head and neck, liver or kidney cancer. The rearrangement links TRBV30 to TRBJ1-2; D not certain. The CDR3, as DNA: TGTGCCTGGAGGTCCAATGGCTACACCTTC. This gives the protein CAWRSNGYTF.